This T cell receptor beta chain was observed in a study of T cells in Graves' hyperthyroidism and ophthalmopathy. The study's findings and limits: Ophthalmopathy could be told apart from stable hyperthyroidism with a 13 V-J model.

Using RNA transcripts as the source, TCR beta CDR3 regions were amplified. With the HTBI primer set, the TCR CDR3 went through a first round of RT-PCR. Each CDR3 protein is one row after TCRdb ran MiXCR on the multiplex PCR reads. The table has 400,000 to 500,000 distinct CDR3 sequences, about 15% seen once. The CDR3 totals 11 residues. Trimming removed 4 bases at V and 0 bases at J, with 3 bases between. Germline CDR1 reads GTSNPN; CDR2 reads SVGIG (reference sequence). Each person with ophthalmopathy scored at least 3 on the Clinical Activity Score, reached NOSPECS grade 4 or higher, and had been ill under 3 months. This clonotype appeared many times. Its antigen is undetermined.

The sequencing input was blood. This chain links TRBV30 with TRBJ1-2, with D hard to call. This TCR was sampled from a man aged 18 to 35 with Graves' ophthalmopathy. The CDR3 nucleotides read TGTGCCTGGACAGCTAACTATGGCTACACCTTC. Encoded protein: CAWTANYGYTF.